The rows below give T cell receptor beta chains drawn from one sample of a study of T cell repertoires in ileal Crohn's disease. This table comes from immunoSEQ multiplex PCR, and its TCRdb copy is limited to in-frame clones, with some not included. The table has 11,000 to 15,000 clones, 75% to 85% seen once. The sample was ileal tissue. The receptors were gathered from an adult with Crohn's disease. CDR3s include the opening cysteine and the closing phenylalanine or tryptophan.

j_gene: TRBJ2-7; v_gene: TRBV7-6; CDR3aa: CASSPDRAIKYEQYF
j_gene: TRBJ1-2; v_gene: TRBV5-4; CDR3aa: CASSPDRANYGYTF
j_gene: TRBJ2-1; v_gene: TRBV9; CDR3aa: CASSRGLAGGWNEQFF
j_gene: TRBJ1-6; v_gene: TRBV5-1; CDR3aa: CASSLGGQGNSPLHF
j_gene: TRBJ2-7; v_gene: TRBV5-4; CDR3aa: CASSLTHRAAGSYEQYF
j_gene: TRBJ2-4; v_gene: TRBV5-4; CDR3aa: CASSLAEGKNIQYF
j_gene: TRBJ2-7; v_gene: TRBV15; CDR3aa: CATSRGTGSYYEQYF
j_gene: TRBJ2-3; v_gene: TRBV5-1; CDR3aa: CASSLAGLITDTQYF
j_gene: TRBJ2-2; v_gene: TRBV25-1; CDR3aa: CASTPRTVNTGELFF
j_gene: TRBJ2-5; v_gene: TRBV10-3; CDR3aa: CAISRSVGGQETQYF